These T cell receptor beta chains were read from a single sample in a study of shared clonotypes between healthy human individuals. The assay was immunoSEQ multiplex PCR, and TCRdb's table has in-frame clones only and misses some. In the table there are over 1.4 million clones, around 95% of which are singletons. The sequencing sample was made of naive CD4+ T cells sorted from blood. Receptor source: a man under 40 in good health. CDR3s include the opening cysteine and the closing phenylalanine or tryptophan. A D gene is named only where the DNA matches it firmly. Size tells how often a clone was seen (once, few, many) or the class of an expanded clone, and some rows leave it out.

clone_size	j_call	v_call	d_call	cdr3_nt	cdr3_aa
-	TRBJ1-5	TRBV2	-	TGTGCCAGCAACGGACAGTTGAATCAGCCCCAGCATTTT	CASNGQLNQPQHF
-	TRBJ2-7	TRBV5-6	-	TGTGCCAGCAGCTTATATTACGAGCAGTACTTC	CASSLYYEQYF
-	TRBJ2-2	TRBV4-1	TRBD1	TGCGCCAGCAGCCAAGAACAGGGGGTTACGGGGGAGCTGTTTTTT	CASSQEQGVTGELFF
-	TRBJ2-7	TRBV28	-	TGTGCCAGCAGCTCCGTCTGGGACCGGAGCTCCTACGAGCAGTACTTC	CASSSVWDRSSYEQYF
-	TRBJ2-7	TRBV5-4	-	TGTGCCAGCAGTCCGGACAGAGACTACGAGCAGTACTTC	CASSPDRDYEQYF
-	TRBJ2-5	TRBV7-9	-	TGTGCCAGCAGCTTAGACGTCGCGGTCCAGTACTTC	CASSLDVAVQYF
-	TRBJ1-3	TRBV6-6	-	TGTGCCAGCAGTTACTCACGGCCGATCTCTGGAAACACCATATATTTT	CASSYSRPISGNTIYF
-	TRBJ1-1	TRBV10-1	TRBD1	TGCGCCAGCAGTGAGTCGGGACAGGGATATACTGAAGCTTTCTTT	CASSESGQGYTEAFF
-	TRBJ2-3	TRBV5-4	TRBD2	TGTGCCAGCAGCTTGGGACTAGCGGGACTGTCGGATACGCAGTATTTT	CASSLGLAGLSDTQYF
-	TRBJ2-7	TRBV9	-	TGTGCCAGCAGTGATGGGCCAGGGACGGGCGAGCAGTACTTC	CASSDGPGTGEQYF
-	TRBJ2-1	TRBV11-2	-	TGTGCCAGCAGCTTAGTGAATGAGCAGTTCTTC	CASSLVNEQFF
-	TRBJ2-7	TRBV7-9	-	TGTGCCAGCAGCCCTGGAGGGTACGAGCAGTACTTC	CASSPGGYEQYF
-	TRBJ1-3	TRBV9	-	TGTGCCAGCAGCCCGGGGGGAGCTGGAAACACCATATATTTT	CASSPGGAGNTIYF
once	TRBJ2-2	TRBV15	-	TGTGCCACCAGCCCGCGTCAGGGCGGGGAGCTGTTTTTT	CATSPRQGGELFF
-	TRBJ1-4	TRBV11-2	TRBD1	TGTGCCAGCAGCCGCCGCTCGGGACAGGGGCCCACTAATGAAAAACTGTTTTTT	CASSRRSGQGPTNEKLFF
-	TRBJ1-2	TRBV5-5	-	TGTGCCAGCAGCTTTAGTCCCGATGCATCCTATGGCTACACCTTC	CASSFSPDASYGYTF
-	TRBJ1-1	TRBV25-1	-	TGTGCCAGCAGTGAATTCGGGGCCAACACTGAAGCTTTCTTT	CASSEFGANTEAFF
-	TRBJ2-5	TRBV5-1	-	TGCGCCAGCAGCTTGGTCCCTGGCGAGAAGACCCAGTACTTC	CASSLVPGEKTQYF
-	TRBJ2-5	TRBV2	TRBD2	TGTGCCAGCCTCCCGGGACTAGCGGGAGGGCCGGGTGAGACCCAGTACTTC	CASLPGLAGGPGETQYF
-	TRBJ1-4	TRBV18	TRBD1	TGTGCCAGCTTGGGGACAGGTTCCAATGAAAAACTGTTTTTT	CASLGTGSNEKLFF
-	TRBJ1-2	TRBV6-1	-	TGTGCCAGCAGTTCTACAGGGATTGATGGCTACACCTTC	CASSSTGIDGYTF
-	TRBJ2-3	TRBV10-3	TRBD2	TGTGCCATCAGAGGCGGGAGGGTGAGAACAGATACGCAGTATTTT	CAIRGGRVRTDTQYF
-	TRBJ2-4	TRBV4-1	-	TGCGCCAGCAGCCAACTAGACAGATTAGCCAAAAACATTCAGTACTTC	CASSQLDRLAKNIQYF
-	TRBJ2-5	TRBV29-1	TRBD2	TGCAGCGTGGGGACTAGCGGGAGTTACCAAGAGACCCAGTACTTC	CSVGTSGSYQETQYF
-	TRBJ1-2	TRBV28	-	TGTGCCAGCAGTCCCACGGGGGGTCTCGGTGGCTACACCTTC	CASSPTGGLGGYTF
few	TRBJ2-1	TRBV9	TRBD1	TGTGCCAGCAGCCGAGGACAGGTGGATGAGCAGTTCTTC	CASSRGQVDEQFF
once	TRBJ2-7	TRBV6-1	TRBD2	TGTGCCAGCATCCCGACTAGCGGGACATACGAGCAGTACTTC	CASIPTSGTYEQYF
-	TRBJ1-1	TRBV10-3	TRBD1	TGTGCCATCAGTGACAGACAGGGGAACACTGAAGCTTTCTTT	CAISDRQGNTEAFF
-	TRBJ1-4	TRBV11-3	-	TGTGCCAGCAGAAAGTCGACAGGTAGAGAAAAACTGTTTTTT	CASRKSTGREKLFF
-	TRBJ2-7	TRBV7-9	TRBD2	TGTGCCAGCAGCCCTTTAGCGGGTGTCTCCTACGAGCAGTACTTC	CASSPLAGVSYEQYF
once	TRBJ1-4	TRBV5-1	TRBD1	TGCGCCAGCAGCTACGGGACAGGTCTGGAAAAACTGTTTTTT	CASSYGTGLEKLFF
-	TRBJ2-5	TRBV9	-	TGTGCCAGCAGCGTATACGGGACGACCGAGACCCAGTACTTC	CASSVYGTTETQYF
-	TRBJ2-1	TRBV13	TRBD2	TGTGCCAGCAGCCCTATAGGACTAGCGCGCAATGAGCAGTTCTTC	CASSPIGLARNEQFF
-	TRBJ2-7	TRBV18	TRBD1	TGTGCCAGCTCAAGTATCAGACAGGGTCCCTACGAGCAGTACTTC	CASSSIRQGPYEQYF
-	TRBJ1-1	TRBV27	TRBD1	TGTGCCAGCAGTATCCGAGGGGGCATCACTGAAGCTTTCTTT	CASSIRGGITEAFF
-	TRBJ2-5	TRBV6-1	-	TGTGCCAGCAGTGAAAGAGGGTTCCAAGAGACCCAGTACTTC	CASSERGFQETQYF
-	TRBJ2-3	TRBV7-9	TRBD1	TGTGCCAGCAGCTTAGCCGCAGGGGGCTTGCGAACAGATACGCAGTATTTT	CASSLAAGGLRTDTQYF
-	TRBJ1-1	TRBV4-1	-	TGCGCCAGCAGCCAAGTACTCACCGGGAACACTGAAGCTTTCTTT	CASSQVLTGNTEAFF
-	TRBJ1-1	TRBV5-1	TRBD1	TGCGCCAGCAGCTGGACAGGGGGCGCGGGCACTGAAGCTTTCTTT	CASSWTGGAGTEAFF
-	TRBJ2-1	TRBV28	TRBD2	TGTGCCAGCTCTAGGGCGGGGGTACTCAATGAGCAGTTCTTC	CASSRAGVLNEQFF
-	TRBJ2-3	TRBV20-1	-	TGCAGTGCTAGAGTCTTGAATACGCAGTATTTT	CSARVLNTQYF
-	TRBJ2-1	TRBV5-1	TRBD2	TGCGCCAGCAGCGCTACCCTAGCGGGAGGGCCCCATGAGCAGTTCTTC	CASSATLAGGPHEQFF
once	TRBJ2-3	TRBV6-1	TRBD2	TGTGCCAGCAGTCAAGGACTAGCGGGAGTTCGCGATACGCAGTATTTT	CASSQGLAGVRDTQYF
few	TRBJ1-4	TRBV5-1	-	TGCGCCAGCAGCTACGGGACCAGCGGGGAAAAACTGTTTTTT	CASSYGTSGEKLFF
-	TRBJ2-7	TRBV18	-	TGTGCCAGCTCACCAAATAACGGGGGCGAGCAGTACTTC	CASSPNNGGEQYF
-	TRBJ2-5	TRBV9	-	TGTGCCAGCAGCGTAGAAGGTGAGGGGACCCAGTACTTC	CASSVEGEGTQYF
-	TRBJ2-6	TRBV19	-	TGTGCCAGTAGTATAGTTGGGGCAGGGCTTCTCTCTGGGGCCAACGTCCTGACTTTC	CASSIVGAGLLSGANVLTF
-	TRBJ2-7	TRBV15	-	TGTGCCACCAGCAGAGATTCGAGGGGCGGAAACTCCTACGAGCAGTACTTC	CATSRDSRGGNSYEQYF
-	TRBJ2-3	TRBV6-6	TRBD2	TGTGCCAGCAGTACGCTAGCGGGAAAGAGGTCAGATACGCAGTATTTT	CASSTLAGKRSDTQYF
-	TRBJ1-2	TRBV7-2	-	TGTGCCAGCAGCCTTTATGAGGGGTCTGGCTACACCTTC	CASSLYEGSGYTF
-	TRBJ2-1	TRBV11-2	TRBD2	TGTGCCAGCAGCTTAGGGGGACTAGCGGGTTGGAATGAGCAGTTCTTC	CASSLGGLAGWNEQFF
-	TRBJ2-1	TRBV18	-	TGTGCCAGCTCACTAAAAACTTCTAGTTCCAATGAGCAGTTCTTC	CASSLKTSSSNEQFF
-	TRBJ2-7	TRBV2	-	TGTGCCAGCAGAGACGATGCCTACGAGCAGTACTTC	CASRDDAYEQYF
-	TRBJ1-3	TRBV5-1	-	TGCGCCAGCAGCAAACAGAGGGCCTCTGGAAACACCATATATTTT	CASSKQRASGNTIYF
-	TRBJ1-1	TRBV29-1	-	TGCAGCGTTGACAGGGGTACTGAAGCTTTCTTT	CSVDRGTEAFF
-	TRBJ2-1	TRBV9	-	TGTGCCAGCAGCCAAGGGGGGTCCTACAATGAGCAGTTCTTC	CASSQGGSYNEQFF
-	TRBJ1-1	TRBV29-1	-	TGCAGCGTTAGGAAGGGCCACGCGAACACTGAAGCTTTCTTT	CSVRKGHANTEAFF
-	TRBJ2-7	TRBV14	-	TGTGCCAGCAGCCAAGTATTTGCCCCCGCCTCCTACGAGCAGTACTTC	CASSQVFAPASYEQYF
-	TRBJ2-7	TRBV5-1	-	TGCGCCAGCAGCTTGTGGACAGCCTACGAGCAGTACTTC	CASSLWTAYEQYF
-	TRBJ2-2	TRBV29-1	TRBD1	TGCAGTGCGGGACAGGGAAACACCGGGGAGCTGTTTTTT	CSAGQGNTGELFF